This T cell receptor beta chain was profiled in a study of T cells in Graves' hyperthyroidism and ophthalmopathy. Germline CDR1 and CDR2: GTSNPN and SVGIG (reference sequence). The CDR3 totals 11 residues. Deletions cut 2 bases from V and 3 bases from J, with 5 bases between. Amplification of TCR beta CDR3 regions was performed using RNA transcripts as template. The HTBI primer set drove a first-round RT-PCR of the TCR CDR3. Each CDR3 protein is one row after TCRdb ran MiXCR on the multiplex PCR reads. The sample has about 400,000 distinct CDR3 sequences; approximately 15% are singletons. This clonotype was observed many times.

The receptor was derived from a man between 18 and 29 years old with Graves' ophthalmopathy. The gene calls are TRBV30 and TRBJ2-7; D gene unclear. Sequencing was performed on blood. The CDR3 DNA follows: TGTGCCTGGAGTTCCCGCTACGAGCAGTACTTC. Protein: CAWSSRYEQYF. Looking up the rest from reference TRBV30 and TRBJ2-7 gives the full variable domain: SQTIHQWPATLVQPVGSPLSLECTVEGTSNPNLYWYRQAAGRGLQLLFYSVGIGQISSEVPQNLSASRPQDRQFILSSKKLLLSDSGFYLCAWSSRYEQYFGPGTRLTVT.